One sample yielded the 10 T cell receptor beta chains listed below, sequenced in a study of shared clonotypes between healthy human individuals. Naive CD8 cells, CD45RO-negative and positively selected for CCR7, excluded terminally differentiated effector memory CD45RA+ cells. Some clones are missing from TCRdb's copy, which holds only in-frame ones; the method was immunoSEQ multiplex PCR. Among some 800,000 clones listed, approximately 92% were seen once. The sequencing sample was made of naive CD8+ T cells sorted from blood. These receptors were taken from a man aged 25 to 40 in good health.

The chain couples TRBV27 to TRBJ1-2; D remains unclear. Germline CDR1 is MNHEY and CDR2 is SMNVEV (reference sequence). Trimming pared 3 bases from V and 0 bases from J, leaving 14 bases between. The CDR3 extends over 16 amino acids. The CDR3, as DNA: TGTGCCAGCAGTTTCTCCGGAGGAACATCTAACTATGGCTACACCTTC. Protein sequence: CASSFSGGTSNYGYTF.

The chain has TRBV5-8 and TRBJ1-5; TRBD1 might be the D (6 bases). Germline V gene lookup returns CDR1 SGHTS and CDR2 YDEGEE. This CDR3 contains 18 residues. V lost 3 bases to trimming and J lost 1 base, with 20 bases between them. The CDR3 protein is CASSSLPYRAGSNQPQHF. As DNA, the CDR3 is TGTGCCAGCAGCTCGCTCCCCTACAGGGCTGGAAGCAATCAGCCCCAGCATTTT.

This chain joins TRBV2 and TRBJ2-3; 9 bases match TRBD1. Trimming at V came to 6 bases and at J to 2 bases, leaving 12 bases not matched to a gene. The CDR3 covers 17 residues. Germline loops: CDR1 SNHLY, CDR2 FYNNEI. Here the CDR3 reads CASSLERTGANTDTQYF. CDR3 DNA: TGTGCCAGCAGCCTCGAACGGACAGGGGCGAACACAGATACGCAGTATTTT.

Of note for this clone: The same CDR3 can be traced to other DNA sequences in this sample. The V gene is TRBV7-9, the J gene TRBJ2-1, with D possibly being TRBD2 (6 bases). Germline V CDR1 and CDR2: SEHNR, FQNEAQ (reference sequence). Trimming removed 4 bases from V and 4 bases from J, with 11 bases in between. This CDR3 comprises 14 residues. Here the CDR3 reads CASSSGLAYNEQFF. For the CDR3, the DNA is TGTGCCAGCAGCTCGGGACTGGCTTACAATGAGCAGTTCTTC. The variable domain in full, completed from reference TRBV7-9 and TRBJ2-1, reads DTGVSQNPRHKITKRGQNVTFRCDPISEHNRLYWYRQTLGQGPEFLTYFQNEAQLEKSRLLSDRFSAERPKGSFSTLEIQRTEQGDSAMYLCASSSGLAYNEQFFGPGTRLTVL.

This clone was recorded once. The chain employs TRBV30 and TRBJ1-3; TRBD1 agrees at 8 bases. The CDR3 length is 14 residues. Per the germline V gene, CDR1 is GTSNPN and CDR2 is SVGIG (reference sequence). With 4 bases clipped from V and 5 bases from J, the junction kept 7 bases outside the gene matches. CDR3 protein: CAWNLGQGRNTIYF. The CDR3, as DNA: TGTGCCTGGAACCTCGGACAGGGCCGAAACACCATATATTTT.

This clone is a singleton in its sample. CDR3 coding DNA: TGTGCCAGCAGCGACAGACAGGGTCCTCGCACAGATACGCAGTATTTT. Translated, it gives CASSDRQGPRTDTQYF. This chain joins TRBV7-6 and TRBJ2-3, with 7 bases aligning to TRBD1. The trim removed 5 bases at V and 1 base at J, leaving 9 bases unmatched. The CDR3 length is 16 residues. Germline V gene lookup returns CDR1 SGHVS and CDR2 FNYEAQ. Combining the CDR3 with reference TRBV7-6 and TRBJ2-3 gives the whole variable domain GAGVSQSPRYKVTKRGQDVALRCDPISGHVSLYWYRQALGQGPEFLTYFNYEAQQDKSGLPNDRFSAERPEGSISTLTIQRTEQRDSAMYRCASSDRQGPRTDTQYFGPGTRLTVL.

Regarding this clone: Its ends do not fully match the called genes, so a read error is possible. J is TRBJ2-3 and V is TRBV27; 9 bases are shared with TRBD2. CDR1 is MNHEY and CDR2 is SMNVEV in the germline V gene (reference sequence). This CDR3 has 12 amino acids. CDR3 region: CATIRRAGGPVF. DNA of the CDR3: TGTGCCACCATACGACGAGCGGGAGGCCCTGTTTTT.

The chain carries TRBV30 and TRBJ1-4; TRBD1 might be the D (5 bases). Germline CDR1 and CDR2: GTSNPN and SVGIG (reference sequence). V lost 0 bases, J lost 1 base, and 9 bases lay in between. The CDR3 sequence is 15 residues long. This CDR3 is CAWSVFGGTNEKLFF. As DNA, the CDR3 is TGTGCCTGGAGTGTTTTCGGGGGAACTAATGAAAAACTGTTTTTT.

This sequence joins TRBV4-1 and TRBJ2-3; D gene uncertain. There are 13 residues in the CDR3. With 1 base removed from V and 6 bases from J, the gap between germline ends came to 8 bases. Germline CDR1 MGHRA, CDR2 YSYEKL. The CDR3 loop reads CASSQGGWDTQYF. The DNA of the CDR3 is TGCGCCAGCAGCCAAGGGGGATGGGATACGCAGTATTTT.

The J gene is TRBJ2-7, the V gene TRBV28, with D possibly called TRBD1 or TRBD2 (5 bases each). The germline V gene encodes CDR1 MDHEN and CDR2 SYDVKM. CDR3 length: 14 amino acids. Trimming took off 7 bases at V and 4 bases at J, with 17 bases between the two ends. The CDR3 region is CASKRGREFYEQYF. The CDR3, as DNA: TGTGCCAGCAAACGGGGCAGGGAGTTTTACGAGCAGTACTTC.